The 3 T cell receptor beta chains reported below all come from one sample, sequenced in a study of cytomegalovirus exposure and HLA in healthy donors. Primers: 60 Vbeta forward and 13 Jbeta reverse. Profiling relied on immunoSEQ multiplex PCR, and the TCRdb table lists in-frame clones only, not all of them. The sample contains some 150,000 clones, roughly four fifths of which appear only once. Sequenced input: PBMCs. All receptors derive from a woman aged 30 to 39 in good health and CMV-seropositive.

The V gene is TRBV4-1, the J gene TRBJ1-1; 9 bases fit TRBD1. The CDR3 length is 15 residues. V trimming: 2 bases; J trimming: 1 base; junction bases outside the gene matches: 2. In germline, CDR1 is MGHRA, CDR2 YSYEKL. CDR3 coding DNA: TGCGCCAGCAGCCAATCGGGACAGGGGAACACTGAAGCTTTCTTT. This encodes CASSQSGQGNTEAFF.

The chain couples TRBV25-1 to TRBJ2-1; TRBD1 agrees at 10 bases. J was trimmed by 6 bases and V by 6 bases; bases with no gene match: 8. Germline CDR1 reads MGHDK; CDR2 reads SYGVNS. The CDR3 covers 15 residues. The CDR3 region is CASSDPGQGSNEQFF. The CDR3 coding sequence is TGTGCCAGCAGCGACCCGGGACAGGGGAGCAATGAGCAGTTCTTC.

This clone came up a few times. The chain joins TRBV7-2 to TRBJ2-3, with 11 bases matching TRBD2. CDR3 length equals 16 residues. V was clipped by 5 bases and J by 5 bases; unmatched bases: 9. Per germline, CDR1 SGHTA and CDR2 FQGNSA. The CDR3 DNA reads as TGTGCCAGCAGCCCGTCGATAGCGGGGGGGCTAGATACGCAGTATTTT. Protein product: CASSPSIAGGLDTQYF.